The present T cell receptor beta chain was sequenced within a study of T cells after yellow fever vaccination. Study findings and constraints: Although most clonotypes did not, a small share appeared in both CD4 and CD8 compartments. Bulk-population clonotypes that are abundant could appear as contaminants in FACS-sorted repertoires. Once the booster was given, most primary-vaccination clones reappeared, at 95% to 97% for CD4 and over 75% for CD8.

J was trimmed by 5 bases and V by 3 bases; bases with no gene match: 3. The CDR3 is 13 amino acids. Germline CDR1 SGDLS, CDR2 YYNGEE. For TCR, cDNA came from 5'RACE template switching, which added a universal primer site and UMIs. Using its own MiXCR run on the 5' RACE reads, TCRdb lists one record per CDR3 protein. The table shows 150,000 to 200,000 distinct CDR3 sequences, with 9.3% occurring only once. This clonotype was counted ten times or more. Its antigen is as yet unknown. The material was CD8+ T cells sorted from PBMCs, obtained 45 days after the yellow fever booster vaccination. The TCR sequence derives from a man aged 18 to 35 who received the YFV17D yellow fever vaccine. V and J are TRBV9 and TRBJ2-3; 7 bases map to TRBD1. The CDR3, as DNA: TGTGCCAGCAGCGAAACAGGGGTAGATACGCAGTATTTT. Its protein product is CASSETGVDTQYF.